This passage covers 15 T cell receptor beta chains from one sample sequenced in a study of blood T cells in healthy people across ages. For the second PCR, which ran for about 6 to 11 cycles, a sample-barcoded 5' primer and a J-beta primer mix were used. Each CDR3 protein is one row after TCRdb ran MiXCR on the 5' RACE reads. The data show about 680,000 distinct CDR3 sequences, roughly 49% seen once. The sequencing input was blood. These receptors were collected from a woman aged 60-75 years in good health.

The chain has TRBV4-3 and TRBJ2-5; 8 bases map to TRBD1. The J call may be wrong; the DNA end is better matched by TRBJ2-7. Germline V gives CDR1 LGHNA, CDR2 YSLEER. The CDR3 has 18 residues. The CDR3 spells CASSQEVSQDRVRYEQYF. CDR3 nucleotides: TGCGCCAGCAGCCAAGAAGTGAGTCAGGACAGGGTTAGGTACGAGCAGTACTTC.

This chain's CDR3 is CASSRRQGGSKETQYF. CDR3 coding DNA: TGTGCCAGCAGCCGCCGACAGGGGGGTTCAAAAGAGACCCAGTACTTC. The V gene is TRBV5-4, the J gene TRBJ2-5, with 9 nucleotides matching TRBD1. The V segment lost 4 bases and the J segment 3 bases; nucleotides outside the gene matches: 10. Germline loops: CDR1 SGHNT, CDR2 YYREEE (reference sequence). This CDR3 comprises 16 residues.

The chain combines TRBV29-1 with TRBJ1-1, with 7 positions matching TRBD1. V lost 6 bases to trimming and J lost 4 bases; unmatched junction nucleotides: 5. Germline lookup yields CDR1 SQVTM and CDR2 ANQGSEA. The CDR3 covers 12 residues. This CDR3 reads CSVADRSTEAFF. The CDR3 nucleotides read TGCAGCGTCGCGGACAGGAGCACTGAAGCTTTCTTT.

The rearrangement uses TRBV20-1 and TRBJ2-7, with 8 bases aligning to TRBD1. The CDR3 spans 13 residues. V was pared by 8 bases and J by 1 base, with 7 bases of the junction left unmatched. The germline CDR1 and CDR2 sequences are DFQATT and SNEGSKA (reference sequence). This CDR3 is CSIVRTGSYEQYF. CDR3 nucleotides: TGCAGTATAGTGCGGACAGGGTCCTACGAGCAGTACTTC.

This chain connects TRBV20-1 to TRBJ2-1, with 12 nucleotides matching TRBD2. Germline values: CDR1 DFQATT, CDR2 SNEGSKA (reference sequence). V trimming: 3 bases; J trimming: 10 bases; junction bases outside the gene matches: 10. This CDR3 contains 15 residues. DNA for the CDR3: TGCAGTGCTAGGGTCGGGACTAGCGGGCAATTGGAGCAGTTCTTC. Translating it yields CSARVGTSGQLEQFF.

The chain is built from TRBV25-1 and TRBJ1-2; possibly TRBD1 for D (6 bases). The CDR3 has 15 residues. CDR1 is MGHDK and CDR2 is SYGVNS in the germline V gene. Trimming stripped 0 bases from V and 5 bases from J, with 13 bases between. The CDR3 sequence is CASSEYAAGAYGYTF. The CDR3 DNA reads TGTGCCAGCAGTGAATATGCGGCAGGGGCGTATGGCTACACCTTC.

The CDR3 sequence is CSARARPGQGAFTNTEAFF. CDR3 nucleotide sequence: TGCAGTGCTAGAGCACGACCGGGACAGGGGGCCTTTACGAACACTGAAGCTTTCTTT. This chain links TRBV20-1 with TRBJ1-1; 12 bases agree with TRBD1. CDR3 length: 19 amino acids. Trimming removed 1 base from V and 1 base from J; junction bases left unmatched: 13. Germline V gene lookup returns CDR1 DFQATT and CDR2 SNEGSKA (reference sequence).

CDR3 coding DNA: TGTGCCAGCGCGCGGGCCCGGTCCTACGAGCAGTACTTC. Translation: CASARARSYEQYF. V usage is TRBV12-3 or TRBV12-4 and J usage is TRBJ2-7, with D perhaps matching TRBD2 (5 bases). V was pared by 8 bases and J by 1 base, with 12 bases between. The CDR3 consists of 13 residues.

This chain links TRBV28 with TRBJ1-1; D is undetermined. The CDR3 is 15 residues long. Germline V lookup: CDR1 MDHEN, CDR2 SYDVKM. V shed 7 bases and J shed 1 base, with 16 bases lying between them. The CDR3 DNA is TGTGCCAGCACCCCATCTTTAGAGTCGAACACTGAAGCTTTCTTT. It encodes CASTPSLESNTEAFF.

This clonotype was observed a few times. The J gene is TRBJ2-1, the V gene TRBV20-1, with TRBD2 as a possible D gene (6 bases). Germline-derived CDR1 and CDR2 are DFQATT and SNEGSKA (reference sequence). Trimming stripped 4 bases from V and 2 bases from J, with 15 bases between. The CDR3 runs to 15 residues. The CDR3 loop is CSATFRRDPYNEQFF. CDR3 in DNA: TGCAGTGCTACGTTTCGGCGGGACCCCTACAATGAGCAGTTCTTC.

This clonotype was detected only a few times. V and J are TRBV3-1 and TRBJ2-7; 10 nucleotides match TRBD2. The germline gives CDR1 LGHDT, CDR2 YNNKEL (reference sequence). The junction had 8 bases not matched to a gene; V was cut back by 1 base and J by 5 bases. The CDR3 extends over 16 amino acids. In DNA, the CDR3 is TGTGCCAGCAGCCAAGCGGGAGCGGGAGGGCGTCACGAGCAGTACTTC. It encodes CASSQAGAGGRHEQYF.

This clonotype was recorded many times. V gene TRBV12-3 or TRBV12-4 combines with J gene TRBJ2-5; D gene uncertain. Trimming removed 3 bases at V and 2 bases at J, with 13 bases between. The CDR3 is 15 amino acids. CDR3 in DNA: TGTGCCAGCAGTTTCTGGGTCAGAACACAAGAGACCCAGTACTTC. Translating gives CASSFWVRTQETQYF.

The CDR3 bases are TGCGCCAGCAGCCGACTACACGGGGACCGCGAAGCTTTCTTT. This gives the protein CASSRLHGDREAFF. This chain connects TRBV4-1 to TRBJ1-1, with D possibly matching TRBD1 (5 bases). This CDR3 is built from 14 residues. Germline assignment: CDR1 MGHRA and CDR2 YSYEKL. V was cut by 4 bases and J by 8 bases, with 17 bases left in between.

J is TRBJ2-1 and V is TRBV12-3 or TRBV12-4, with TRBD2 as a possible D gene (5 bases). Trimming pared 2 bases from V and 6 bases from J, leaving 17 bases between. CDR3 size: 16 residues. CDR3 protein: CASSLSGRGVFNEQFF. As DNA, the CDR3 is TGTGCCAGCAGTTTAAGCGGCCGTGGTGTATTCAATGAGCAGTTCTTC.

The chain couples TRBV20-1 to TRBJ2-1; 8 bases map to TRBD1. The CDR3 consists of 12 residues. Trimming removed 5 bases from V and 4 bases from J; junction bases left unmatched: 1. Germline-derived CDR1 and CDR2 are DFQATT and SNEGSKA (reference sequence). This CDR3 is CSAGTGYNEQFF. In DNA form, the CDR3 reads TGCAGTGCTGGGACAGGTTACAATGAGCAGTTCTTC.